This T cell receptor beta chain was recovered during a study of blood T cell repertoires in COVID-19. Study context: Researchers got acute and convalescent COVID-19 samples from the United States, Italy and Spain. T cells, B-cell-depleted T cells, or PBMCs supplied cDNA or gDNA.

The CDR3 is 16 amino acids. Germline CDR1 and CDR2: SEHNR and FQNEAQ (reference sequence). The V segment lost 4 bases and the J segment 4 bases; nucleotides outside the gene matches: 10. Original handling: Using reference gene primer amplification, nucleated cell counts were estimated. The method was immunoSEQ multiplex PCR; TCRdb's version includes in-frame clones alone and lacks a portion of them. Clone size and the V and J calls come from that table; the DNA yielded D and trimming. The repertoire includes roughly 140,000 clones, 70% to 90% of them detected once, and 2.4% sits in the top ten. The sequence was collected from a woman in her seventies with acute or convalescent COVID-19. The sequenced sample was peripheral blood. The chain uses TRBV7-9 and TRBJ2-7, with TRBD2 matching over 10 bases. This CDR3 reads CASSYTGTSDAYEQYF. The CDR3 DNA is TGTGCCAGCAGCTATACCGGGACTAGCGATGCGTACGAGCAGTACTTC.